This T cell receptor beta chain was captured in a study of technical replicates of blood from a handful of donors (dated by TCRdb to about 2017). According to the germline V gene, CDR1 reads SGHVS and CDR2 reads FQNEAQ. Trimming removed 0 bases from V and 7 bases from J; the gene matches leave 15 bases unexplained. From the cysteine through the phenylalanine, the CDR3 covers 18 amino acids. Just CDR3 DNA is preserved here, 54 bases in frame from base 1. Library prep was done by the immunoSEQ multiplex PCR assay. What TCRdb holds here is the immuneACCESS table cut down to in-frame rearrangements. Part of the clones is not present; checked against another copy, under half of the missing clones reflect an unresolved V gene, and the others are unexplained. This sample is represented by over 70,000 clones; roughly 94% of them were singletons. The ten largest clones add up to more than 0.3% of the sample.

Concerning this clone: Its recognized antigen is unknown. Per-base quality was not reported, and no clone a single base away is much larger than it.

The sequence is built from TRBV7-8 and TRBJ1-5, with 7 bases in between that match TRBD1. The sequence came from a human donor in good health. Sequences were obtained from T cells isolated from PBMCs. Here is the DNA: TGTGCCAGCAGCTTAGCGCTTTACAGGGGAGGACTTAGCCAGCCCCAGCATTTT. It translates to CASSLALYRGGLSQPQHF.